These T cell receptor beta chains were read from a single sample in a study of CD8 T cells in Susac syndrome. One entry per CDR3 protein results from TCRdb running MiXCR on the immunoSEQ multiplex PCR reads. The sample has about 130,000 distinct CDR3 sequences; more than 90% are singletons. Sequenced sample: CD8+ T cells from PBMCs. These TCRs come from a human donor with Susac syndrome. CDR3s include the opening cysteine and the closing phenylalanine or tryptophan. The D gene is left open where the match is weak. Clone size is not always given. Where it is, it says once, few, many or a class for expanded clones.

clone_size	v_call	j_call	d_call	cdr3_length	cdr3_aa	cdr3_nt
.	TRBV5-1	TRBJ2-4	.	11	CASSSGGLTHF	TGCGCCAGCAGCTCGGGCGGCCTAACGCACTTC
.	TRBV6-4	TRBJ2-3	.	14	CASSGGVSPDTQYF	TGTGCCAGCAGTGGAGGAGTTAGTCCAGATACGCAGTATTTT
.	TRBV30	TRBJ1-2	.	12	CAWTDPSGGYTF	TGTGCCTGGACGGACCCCTCTGGGGGCTACACCTTC
.	TRBV6-5	TRBJ1-1	.	14	CASNIRGKHTEAFF	TGTGCCAGCAACATTCGAGGCAAGCACACTGAAGCTTTCTTT
.	TRBV6-2/TRBV6-3	TRBJ2-3	.	17	CASSYPDTWASADTQYF	TGTGCCAGCAGTTACCCGGACACCTGGGCATCCGCAGATACGCAGTATTTT
.	TRBV12-3/TRBV12-4	TRBJ2-5	.	15	CASSSDHRDEETQYF	TGTGCCAGCAGTTCGGATCACAGGGACGAAGAGACCCAGTACTTC
.	TRBV6-5	TRBJ1-2	.	13	CASSYEGTYGYTF	TGTGCCAGCAGTTACGAAGGGACCTATGGCTACACCTTC
.	TRBV20-1	TRBJ2-7	.	14	CSATPRDSPYEQYF	TGCAGTGCTACACCGCGGGACTCACCCTACGAGCAGTACTTC
.	TRBV7-2	TRBJ2-4	.	18	CASSLVVLVEGRAGIQYF	TGTGCCAGCAGCTTAGTAGTTTTGGTCGAGGGACGAGCGGGCATTCAGTACTTC
.	TRBV15	TRBJ2-1	TRBD2	15	CATSEAGSSYNEQFF	TGTGCCACCAGCGAAGCGGGAAGCTCCTACAATGAGCAGTTCTTC
.	TRBV30	TRBJ2-2	TRBD1	17	CAWRGDRSKDFTGELFF	TGTGCCTGGAGGGGGGACAGATCCAAAGACTTCACCGGGGAGCTGTTTTTT
.	TRBV4-2	TRBJ1-1	TRBD1	18	CASSQDVGTGIGNTEAFF	TGTGCCAGCAGCCAAGATGTAGGGACAGGGATTGGGAACACTGAAGCTTTCTTT
.	TRBV20-1	TRBJ2-3	TRBD2	16	CSARAPSGSETDTQYF	TGCAGTGCTAGAGCCCCTAGCGGGAGTGAGACAGATACGCAGTATTTT
.	TRBV20-1	TRBJ1-1	.	12	CSAREEGTEAFF	TGCAGTGCTAGAGAAGAAGGCACTGAAGCTTTCTTT
.	TRBV4-3	TRBJ2-1	.	14	CASSQGSSSDEQFF	TGCGCCAGCAGCCAAGGATCAAGTTCTGATGAGCAGTTCTTC
.	TRBV12-3/TRBV12-4	TRBJ1-2	TRBD1	15	CASSLGAGGSYGYTF	TGTGCCAGCAGTTTAGGGGCAGGGGGCTCTTATGGCTACACCTTC
.	TRBV13	TRBJ2-7	.	13	CASSTGTGSEQYF	TGTGCCAGCAGTACCGGGACCGGGAGCGAGCAGTACTTC
once	TRBV20-1	TRBJ2-3	.	13	CSARDLAEDTQYF	TGCAGTGCTAGAGACCTAGCAGAAGATACGCAGTATTTT
.	TRBV20-1	TRBJ1-6	.	13	CSAETGSGSPLHF	TGCAGTGCTGAAACAGGTTCCGGTTCACCCCTCCACTTT
.	TRBV28	TRBJ2-7	.	11	CASTNQYEQYF	TGTGCCAGCACAAACCAATACGAGCAGTACTTC
few	TRBV4-1	TRBJ2-5	TRBD2	16	CASSRPAGRYQETQYF	TGCGCCAGCAGCCGCCCCGCCGGGAGGTACCAAGAGACCCAGTACTTC
few	TRBV12-3/TRBV12-4	TRBJ1-1	.	14	CASSLGTVNTEAFF	TGTGCCAGCAGTTTGGGGACGGTGAACACTGAAGCTTTCTTT
.	TRBV30	TRBJ2-7	.	12	CAWRASSYEQYF	TGTGCCTGGAGGGCGAGCTCCTACGAGCAGTACTTC
.	TRBV24-1	TRBJ1-1	.	11	CATSDFGEAFF	TGTGCCACCAGTGATTTTGGCGAAGCTTTCTTT
.	TRBV5-4	TRBJ2-7	TRBD2	14	CASRYFGGRDEQYF	TGTGCCAGCAGATATTTTGGCGGGAGGGACGAGCAGTACTTC
.	TRBV11-2	TRBJ1-1	.	14	CASEGGRRNTEAFF	TGTGCCAGCGAGGGGGGGCGGAGGAACACTGAAGCTTTCTTT